This T cell receptor beta chain was sequenced during a study of control samples from healthy donors and cancer patients. The CDR3 spans 14 residues. The V gene's germline CDR1 is MNHEY and CDR2 SVGEGT. V shed 4 bases, J shed 4 bases, and the junction held 5 bases outside the gene matches. Libraries were prepared by immunoSEQ multiplex PCR; TCRdb keeps only in-frame clonotypes and omits some of them. The data show 85,000 to 90,000 clones, 85% to 90% seen once. This clone is a singleton in its sample. The chain combines TRBV6-2 or TRBV6-3 with TRBJ2-5, with 8 bases lining up with TRBD2. Sequencing used PBMCs. The sequence came from a woman aged 45-65 years with colorectal cancer. The CDR3 reads CASSSPGGTETQYF. For the CDR3, the DNA is TGTGCCAGCAGTTCCCCGGGGGGGACAGAGACCCAGTACTTC.